This T cell receptor (beta chain) was retrieved from a study of technical replicates of blood from several donors. Profiled with immunoSEQ multiplex PCR; TCRdb holds only in-frame clones, not every one. The repertoire includes some 73,000 clones, approximately 91% of them detected once, and 4% to 5% sits in the top ten. The CDR3 length is 19 residues. From germline, CDR1 is LGHNA and CDR2 YSLEER. V gave up 4 bases and J gave up 1 base; unmatched junction bases: 8. The sample taken for sequencing was PBMCs. The sequence derives from a human donor in good health. Some clones in this sample may be carry-over from other donors' samples. The chain uses TRBV4-3 and TRBJ2-3; TRBD2 agrees at 16 bases. The CDR3 DNA reads as TGCGCCAGCAGCCCGTGGGGGACTAGCGGGGGGGCGGGCACAGATACGCAGTATTTT. Encoded protein: CASSPWGTSGGAGTDTQYF.